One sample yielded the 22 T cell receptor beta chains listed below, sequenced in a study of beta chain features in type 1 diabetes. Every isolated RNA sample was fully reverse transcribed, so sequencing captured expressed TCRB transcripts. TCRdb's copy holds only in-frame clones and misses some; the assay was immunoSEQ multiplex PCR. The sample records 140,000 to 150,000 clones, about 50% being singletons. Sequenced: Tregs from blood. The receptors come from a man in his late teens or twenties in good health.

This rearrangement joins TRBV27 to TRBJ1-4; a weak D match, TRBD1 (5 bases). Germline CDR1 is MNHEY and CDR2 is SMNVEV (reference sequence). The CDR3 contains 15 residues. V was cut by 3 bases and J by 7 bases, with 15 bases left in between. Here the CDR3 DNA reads TGTGCCAGCAGTTTTGGGTCGGGGGTGGGTGAAAAACTGTTTTTT. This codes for CASSFGSGVGEKLFF.

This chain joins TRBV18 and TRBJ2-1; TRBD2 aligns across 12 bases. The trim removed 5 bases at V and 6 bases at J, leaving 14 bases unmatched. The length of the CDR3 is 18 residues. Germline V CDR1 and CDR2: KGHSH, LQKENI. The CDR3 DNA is TGTGCCAGCTCATCAATACTAGGACTAGCGGGGAAGGCCAATGAGCAGTTCTTC. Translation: CASSSILGLAGKANEQFF. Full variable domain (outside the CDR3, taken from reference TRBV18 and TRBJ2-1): NAGVMQNPRHLVRRRGQEARLRCSPMKGHSHVYWYRQLPEEGLKFMVYLQKENIIDESGMPKERFSAEFPKEGPSILRIQQVVRGDSAAYFCASSSILGLAGKANEQFFGPGTRLTVL.

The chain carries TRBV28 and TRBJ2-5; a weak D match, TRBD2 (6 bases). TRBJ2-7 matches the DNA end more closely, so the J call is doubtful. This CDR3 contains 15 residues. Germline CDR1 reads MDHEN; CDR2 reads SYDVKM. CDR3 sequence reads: CASSLSGTATYEQYF. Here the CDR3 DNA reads TGTGCCAGCAGTTTATCGGGGACTGCCACCTACGAGCAGTACTTC.

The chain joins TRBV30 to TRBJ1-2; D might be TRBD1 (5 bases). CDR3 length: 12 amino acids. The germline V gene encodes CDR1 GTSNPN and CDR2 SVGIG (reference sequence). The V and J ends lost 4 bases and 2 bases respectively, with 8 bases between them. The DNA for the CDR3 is TGTGCCTGGACCCACAGGAACTATGGCTACACCTTC. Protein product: CAWTHRNYGYTF. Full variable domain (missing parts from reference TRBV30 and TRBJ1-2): SQTIHQWPATLVQPVGSPLSLECTVEGTSNPNLYWYRQAAGRGLQLLFYSVGIGQISSEVPQNLSASRPQDRQFILSSKKLLLSDSGFYLCAWTHRNYGYTFGSGTRLTVV.

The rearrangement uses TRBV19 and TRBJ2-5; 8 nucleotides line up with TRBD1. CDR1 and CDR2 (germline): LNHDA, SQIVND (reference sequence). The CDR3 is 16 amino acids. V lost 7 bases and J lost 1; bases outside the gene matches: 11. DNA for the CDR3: TGTGCCAGTACCAGAGGGACAGGTGATTTCCAAGAGACCCAGTACTTC. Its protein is CASTRGTGDFQETQYF.

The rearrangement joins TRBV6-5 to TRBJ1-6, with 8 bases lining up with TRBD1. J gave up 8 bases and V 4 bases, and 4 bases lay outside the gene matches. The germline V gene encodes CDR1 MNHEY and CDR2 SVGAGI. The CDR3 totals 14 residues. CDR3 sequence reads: CASSFRDRHSPLHF. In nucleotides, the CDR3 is TGTGCCAGCAGTTTCCGGGACAGGCATTCACCCCTCCACTTT.

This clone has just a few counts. The CDR3 DNA reads TGCGCCAGCAGCCGGGGGGGACCCACCGGGGAGCTGTTTTTT. Amino acids: CASSRGGPTGELFF. The V call is TRBV5-1, the J call TRBJ2-2; 8 nucleotides agree with TRBD2. J was trimmed by 4 bases and V by 4 bases; bases with no gene match: 3. The CDR3 loop spans 14 amino acids. Germline values: CDR1 SGHRS, CDR2 YFSETQ.

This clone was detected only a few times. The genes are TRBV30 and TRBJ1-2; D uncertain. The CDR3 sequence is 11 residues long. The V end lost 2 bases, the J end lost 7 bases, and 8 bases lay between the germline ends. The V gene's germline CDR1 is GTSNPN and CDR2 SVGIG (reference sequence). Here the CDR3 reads CAWSSYSGYTF. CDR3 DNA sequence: TGTGCCTGGAGTTCTTACAGTGGCTACACCTTC.

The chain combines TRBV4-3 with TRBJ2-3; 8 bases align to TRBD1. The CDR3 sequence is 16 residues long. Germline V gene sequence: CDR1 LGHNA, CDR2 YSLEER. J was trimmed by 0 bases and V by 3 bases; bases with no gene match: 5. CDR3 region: CASSHPTGASTDTQYF. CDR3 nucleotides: TGCGCCAGCAGCCACCCGACAGGGGCCAGCACAGATACGCAGTATTTT.

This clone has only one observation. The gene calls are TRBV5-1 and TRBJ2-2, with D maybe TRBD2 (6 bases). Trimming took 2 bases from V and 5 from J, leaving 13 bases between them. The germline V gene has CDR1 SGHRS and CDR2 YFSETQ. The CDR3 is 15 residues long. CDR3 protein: CASSFRGGDTGELFF. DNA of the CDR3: TGCGCCAGCAGCTTTCGAGGAGGGGATACCGGGGAGCTGTTTTTT. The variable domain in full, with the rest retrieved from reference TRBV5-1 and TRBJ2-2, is KAGVTQTPRYLIKTRGQQVTLSCSPISGHRSVSWYQQTPGQGLQFLFEYFSETQRNKGNFPGRFSGRQFSNSRSEMNVSTLELGDSALYLCASSFRGGDTGELFFGEGSRLTVL.

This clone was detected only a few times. CDR3 in amino acids: CSAAKHTEAFF. The CDR3 nucleotides read TGCAGCGCCGCAAAGCACACTGAAGCTTTCTTT. V gene TRBV29-1 combines with J gene TRBJ1-1; D ambiguous. The V end was cut by 7 bases, the J end by 3 bases, with 9 bases between. CDR1 is SQVTM and CDR2 is ANQGSEA in the germline V gene. The CDR3 spans 11 residues.

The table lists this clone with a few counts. The CDR3 is CAISESAGETVGQFF. CDR3 nucleotide sequence: TGTGCCATCAGTGAGTCAGCGGGAGAAACGGTGGGTCAGTTCTTC. This chain connects TRBV10-3 to TRBJ2-1, with 8 nucleotides matching TRBD2. V dropped 0 bases and J dropped 13; count of bases not matched to a gene: 11. The CDR3 covers 15 residues. Germline V gene sequence: CDR1 ENHRY, CDR2 SYGVKD.

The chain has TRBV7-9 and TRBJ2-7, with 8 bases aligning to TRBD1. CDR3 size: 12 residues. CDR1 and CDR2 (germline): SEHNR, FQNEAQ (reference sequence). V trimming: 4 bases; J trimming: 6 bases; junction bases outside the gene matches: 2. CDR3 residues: CASSSDRAEQYF. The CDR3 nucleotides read TGTGCCAGCAGCTCGGACAGGGCCGAGCAGTACTTC.

In nucleotides, the CDR3 is TGCAGTGTTAAGGGGGCCGCTGAAGCTTTCTTT. As protein: CSVKGAAEAFF. The chain uses TRBV20-1 and TRBJ1-1, with TRBD1 identical over 7 bases. The CDR3 spans 11 residues. Trimming took 7 bases from V and 6 from J; bases not matched to a gene: 5. Germline V lookup: CDR1 DFQATT, CDR2 SNEGSKA (reference sequence).

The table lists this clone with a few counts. The CDR3 region is CASSPPPWDRGLGNQPQHF. The DNA for the CDR3 is TGTGCCAGTAGTCCCCCACCGTGGGACAGGGGGCTTGGCAATCAGCCCCAGCATTTT. The genes are TRBV19 and TRBJ1-5; 12 bases align to TRBD1. With V trimmed by 5 bases and J by 2 bases, 13 bases remained unmatched. The CDR3 length is 19 residues. Per the germline V gene, CDR1 is LNHDA and CDR2 is SQIVND (reference sequence).

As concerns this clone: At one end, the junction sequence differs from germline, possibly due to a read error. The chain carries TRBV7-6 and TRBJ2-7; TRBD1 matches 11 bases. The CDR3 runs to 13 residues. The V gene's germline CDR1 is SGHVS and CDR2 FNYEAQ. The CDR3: CASVEGQGAIPKF. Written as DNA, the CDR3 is TGTGCCAGCGTCGAAGGACAGGGGGCGATTCCTAAGTTC.

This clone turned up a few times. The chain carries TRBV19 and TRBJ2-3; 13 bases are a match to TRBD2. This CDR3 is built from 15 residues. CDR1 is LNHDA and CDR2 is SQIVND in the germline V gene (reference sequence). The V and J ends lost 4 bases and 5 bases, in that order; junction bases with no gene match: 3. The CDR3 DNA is TGTGCCAGTAGTACGCGGACTAGCGGGGGAGATACGCAGTATTTT. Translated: CASSTRTSGGDTQYF.

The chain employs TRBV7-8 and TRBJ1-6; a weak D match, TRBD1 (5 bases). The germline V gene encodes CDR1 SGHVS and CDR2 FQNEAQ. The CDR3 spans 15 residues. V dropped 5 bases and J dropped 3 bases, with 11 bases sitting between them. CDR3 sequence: CASSNRQNYNSPLHF. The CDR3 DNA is TGTGCCAGCAGCAATAGACAGAACTATAATTCACCCCTCCACTTT.

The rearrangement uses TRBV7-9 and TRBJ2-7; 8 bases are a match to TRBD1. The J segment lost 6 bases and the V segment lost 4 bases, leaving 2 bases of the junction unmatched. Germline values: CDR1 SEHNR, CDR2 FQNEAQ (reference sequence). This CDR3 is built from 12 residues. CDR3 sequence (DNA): TGTGCCAGCAGCTCAGGGGGCGCCGAGCAGTACTTC. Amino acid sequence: CASSSGGAEQYF.

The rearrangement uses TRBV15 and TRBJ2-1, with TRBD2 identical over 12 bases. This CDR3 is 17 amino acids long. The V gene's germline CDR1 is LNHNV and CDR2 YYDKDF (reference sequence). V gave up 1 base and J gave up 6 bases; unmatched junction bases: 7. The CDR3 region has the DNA TGTGCCACCAGCAGAGGGCTAGCGGGAGGGCCGATCAATGAGCAGTTCTTC. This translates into CATSRGLAGGPINEQFF.

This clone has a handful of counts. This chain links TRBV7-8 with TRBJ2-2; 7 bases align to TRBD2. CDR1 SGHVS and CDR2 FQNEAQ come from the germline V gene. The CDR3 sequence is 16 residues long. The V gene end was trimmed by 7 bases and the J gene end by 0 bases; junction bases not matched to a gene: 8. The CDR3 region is CASTVWGGPNTGELFF. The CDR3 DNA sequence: TGTGCCAGCACCGTCTGGGGGGGACCGAACACCGGGGAGCTGTTTTTT.

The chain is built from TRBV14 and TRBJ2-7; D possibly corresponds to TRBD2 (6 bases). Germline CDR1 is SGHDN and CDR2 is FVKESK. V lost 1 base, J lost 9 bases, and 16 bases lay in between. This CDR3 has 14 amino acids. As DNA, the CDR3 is TGTGCCAGCAGCCAAGTTTCGACTAGAGGTTTGCAGTACTTC. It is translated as CASSQVSTRGLQYF.